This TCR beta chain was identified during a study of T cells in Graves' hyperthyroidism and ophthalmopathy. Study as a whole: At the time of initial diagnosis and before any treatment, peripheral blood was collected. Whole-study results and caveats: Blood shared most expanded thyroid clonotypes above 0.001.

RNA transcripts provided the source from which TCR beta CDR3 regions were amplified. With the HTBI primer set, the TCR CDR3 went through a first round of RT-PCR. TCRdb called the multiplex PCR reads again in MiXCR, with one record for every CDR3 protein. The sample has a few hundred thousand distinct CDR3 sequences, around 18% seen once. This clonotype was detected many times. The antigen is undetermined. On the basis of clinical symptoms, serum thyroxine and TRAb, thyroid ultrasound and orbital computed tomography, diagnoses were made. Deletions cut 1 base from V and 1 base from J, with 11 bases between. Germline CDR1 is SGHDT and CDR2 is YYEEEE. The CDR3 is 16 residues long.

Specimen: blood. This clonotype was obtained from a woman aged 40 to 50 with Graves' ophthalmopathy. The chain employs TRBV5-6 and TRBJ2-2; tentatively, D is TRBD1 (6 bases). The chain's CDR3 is CASSLWSTGNTGELFF. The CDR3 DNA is TGTGCCAGCAGCTTGTGGTCGACAGGGAACACCGGGGAGCTGTTTTTT. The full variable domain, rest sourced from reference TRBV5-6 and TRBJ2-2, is DAGVTQSPTHLIKTRGQQVTLRCSPKSGHDTVSWYQQALGQGPQFIFQYYEEEERQRGNFPDRFSGHQFPNYSSELNVNALLLGDSALYLCASSLWSTGNTGELFFGEGSRLTVL.